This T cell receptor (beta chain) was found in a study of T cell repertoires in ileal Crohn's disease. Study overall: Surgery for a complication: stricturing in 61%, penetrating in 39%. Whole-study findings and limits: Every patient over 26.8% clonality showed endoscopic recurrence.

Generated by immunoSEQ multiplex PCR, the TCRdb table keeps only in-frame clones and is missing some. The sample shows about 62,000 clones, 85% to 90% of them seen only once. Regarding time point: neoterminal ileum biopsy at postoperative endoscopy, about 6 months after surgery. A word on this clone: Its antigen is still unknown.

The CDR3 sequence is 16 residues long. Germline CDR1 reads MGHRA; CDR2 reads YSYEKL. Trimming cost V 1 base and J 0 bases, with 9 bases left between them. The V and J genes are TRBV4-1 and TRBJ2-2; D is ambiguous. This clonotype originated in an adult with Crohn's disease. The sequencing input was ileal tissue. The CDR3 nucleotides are TGCGCCAGCAGCCAAGGCCGGGTTGCGAACACCGGGGAGCTGTTTTTT. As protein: CASSQGRVANTGELFF.